These T cell receptor beta chains were read from a single sample in a study of blood T cell repertoires in COVID-19. The assay was immunoSEQ multiplex PCR, and TCRdb's table has in-frame clones only and misses some. The sample includes 160,000 or so clones, about 83% seen only once; the top ten take approximately 15%. The sequenced material came from peripheral blood. The receptors derive from a woman older than 75 with acute or convalescent COVID-19. Each CDR3 is given with its conserved first and last residue.

TRBJ1-2 12 TRBV5-6 CASSLDSRGYTF
TRBJ2-3 19 TRBV28 CASSRTSGRAPTLTDTQYF
TRBJ1-3 13 TRBV25-1 CAARGASGNTIYF
TRBJ1-6 20 TRBV7-8 CASSQPGRRGSSSYNSPLHF
TRBJ1-3 15 TRBV28 CASSFGGSSGNTIYF
TRBJ1-5 14 TRBV6-5 CASIPGPINQPQHF
TRBJ1-2 15 TRBV4-1 CASSQQGAFNYGYTF
TRBJ2-7 14 TRBV10-3 CAISYTGSSYEQYF
TRBJ2-6 17 TRBV9 CASSVERLTSGANVLTF
TRBJ1-3 16 TRBV19 CASSIAGQGSGNTIYF